The 22 T cell receptor beta chains below all came from one sample that was sequenced in a study of T cell clonality in common variable immunodeficiency. Repertoires were generated with immunoSEQ multiplex PCR, while TCRdb's copy carries only in-frame clones and drops some. The data show about 42,000 clones, with none appearing a single time. What was sequenced was peripheral blood mononuclear cells. Receptors originate from a person between 18 and 69 years old in good health.

This clone was picked up many times. The sequence runs out 3 residues before the end of the CDR3; the remainder is reconstructed from the germline J gene. This chain connects TRBV20-1 to TRBJ2-2; the match to TRBD1 covers 9 bases. CDR3 length: 17 residues. Germline CDR1 and CDR2: DFQATT and SNEGSKA (reference sequence). The sequenced CDR3 bases are TGCAGTGCTAGAGCTCTTGAGGGGGGGACAGGGCGTGAAAAG. This translates into CSARALEGGTGREK. In full, the CDR3 is CSARALEGGTGREKLFF.

This clone was observed at least ten times. Sequencing ends 3 residues short of the CDR3 end; the germline J gene provides the rest. The chain is built from TRBV5-1 and TRBJ2-5; 10 bases line up with TRBD1. V shed 1 base and J 3 bases; nucleotides not matched to a gene: 3. Germline CDR1 and CDR2: SGHRS and YFSETQ. The CDR3 is 15 amino acids. CDR3 DNA, as far as it was read: TGCGCCAGCAGCTTGAGCGGGACAGGGGAAGAGACC. Amino acid sequence: CASSLSGTGEET. The CDR3 reads in full as CASSLSGTGEETQYF. Full variable domain (rest looked up from reference TRBV5-1 and TRBJ2-5): KAGVTQTPRYLIKTRGQQVTLSCSPISGHRSVSWYQQTPGQGLQFLFEYFSETQRNKGNFPGRFSGRQFSNSRSEMNVSTLELGDSALYLCASSLSGTGEETQYFGPGTRLLVL.

This clone was seen ten or more times. The DNA ends 3 residues before the CDR3 does, and the rest of the CDR3 is filled in from the germline J gene. V and J are TRBV19 and TRBJ1-2; perhaps TRBD1 as D (5 bases). The CDR3 runs to 13 residues. V was trimmed by 7 bases and J by 7 bases, leaving 16 bases between them. Germline lookup yields CDR1 LNHDA and CDR2 SQIVND (reference sequence). CDR3 sequence: CASTATGYPGYTF. Partial CDR3 DNA: TGTGCCAGTACCGCCACAGGATATCCTGGC.

This clone occurred many times. Sequencing ends 3 residues short of the CDR3 end; the germline J gene provides the rest. The chain uses TRBV27 and TRBJ1-4; D perhaps matches TRBD1 (6 bases). Between the trimmed V and J ends, which lost 6 bases and 3 bases, there was a span of 8 bases. CDR3 size: 13 residues. Germline loops: CDR1 MNHEY, CDR2 SMNVEV (reference sequence). The CDR3 reads CASRAGANEKLFF. The CDR3 bases that were read are TGTGCCAGCAGGGCAGGGGCTAATGAAAAA.

This clone has ten or more counts. The CDR3 end is not reached by the read, which stops 3 residues before it; the germline J gene fills it in. V is TRBV18 and J is TRBJ2-5; D is unclear. The CDR3 covers 13 residues. Looked up from germline, CDR1 is KGHSH and CDR2 is LQKENI. Trimming stripped 2 bases from V and 2 bases from J, with 6 bases between. The CDR3 bases that were read are TGTGCCAGCTCACCAGGCTCGCAAGAGACC. Its translation is CASSPGSQET. The complete CDR3 protein is CASSPGSQETQYF.

Many counts were recorded for this clone. The read ends 3 residues shy of where the CDR3 ends; the end is completed using the germline J gene. The chain combines TRBV20-1 with TRBJ2-3, with a tentative D call TRBD2 (5 bases). V gave up 5 bases and J gave up 0 bases, with 15 bases separating them. Looked up from germline, CDR1 is DFQATT and CDR2 is SNEGSKA (reference sequence). This CDR3 comprises 15 residues. This CDR3 is CSAPNPAESTDTQYF. The CDR3 DNA, read in part, is TGCAGTGCTCCCAATCCAGCGGAAAGCACAGATACG.

This clone was seen repeatedly, ten times or more. The read ends 3 residues early relative to the CDR3; the germline J gene fills the gap. J is TRBJ2-5 and V is TRBV20-1; D gene ambiguous. The germline V and J ends were trimmed by 3 bases and 0 bases, with 8 bases remaining between them. The CDR3 is 13 residues long. CDR1 is DFQATT, CDR2 SNEGSKA, per germline (reference sequence). The DNA read from the CDR3 is TGCAGTGCTAGTCGTAGTAACCAAGAGACC. It yields the protein CSASRSNQET. The full CDR3 protein is CSASRSNQETQYF.

This clone was picked up many times. Sequencing ends 3 residues short of the CDR3 end; the germline J gene provides the rest. The V gene is TRBV4-1, the J gene TRBJ2-1; 9 positions match TRBD2. Trimming took 4 bases from V and 7 from J; bases not matched to a gene: 8. The germline V gene has CDR1 MGHRA and CDR2 YSYEKL. The CDR3 consists of 15 residues. The sequenced part of the CDR3 DNA is TGCGCCAGCAGCCCTCTTAGCGGGAGTTCTAATGAG. This sequence encodes CASSPLSGSSNE. The whole CDR3 is CASSPLSGSSNEQFF.

This clone was found many times. The CDR3 end is not reached by the read, which stops 3 residues before it; the germline J gene fills it in. V and J are TRBV19 and TRBJ2-7, with 8 bases that match TRBD1. V lost 2 bases and J lost 4; bases outside the gene matches: 4. The CDR3 contains 14 residues. The V gene's germline CDR1 is LNHDA and CDR2 SQIVND (reference sequence). CDR3: CASSITGGAYEQYF. The DNA read from the CDR3 is TGTGCCAGTAGTATAACAGGGGGAGCTTACGAG.

This clone was seen many times. The missing CDR3 end, 3 residues past where the read stops, is filled in from the germline J gene. The V call is TRBV30, the J call TRBJ1-2; D unresolved. The CDR3 contains 14 residues. The V and J ends lost 3 bases and 4 bases respectively, with 15 bases between them. The V gene's germline CDR1 is GTSNPN and CDR2 SVGIG (reference sequence). The CDR3 bases that were read are TGTGCCTGGAGCGTGCCGGGTTTCTCCTATGGC. Protein sequence: CAWSVPGFSYG. The full CDR3 protein reads CAWSVPGFSYGYTF.

This clone was seen at least ten times. Coverage ceases 3 residues before the CDR3 finishes, and the germline J gene fills in the end. The J gene is TRBJ2-7, the V gene TRBV19; tentative D call: TRBD1 (6 bases). Germline values: CDR1 LNHDA, CDR2 SQIVND (reference sequence). Trimming shortened V by 5 bases and J by 2 bases, and 13 bases separated the two germline ends. The CDR3 is 14 amino acids. The CDR3 reads CASSSHRAPYEQYF. The DNA read from the CDR3 is TGTGCCAGTAGTTCCCACAGGGCCCCCTACGAG.

This clone came up many times. The read terminates 3 residues ahead of where the CDR3 ends, so the germline J gene completes it. This chain links TRBV30 with TRBJ1-2; the D gene is possibly TRBD1 (5 bases). CDR3 length equals 16 residues. The germline V gene encodes CDR1 GTSNPN and CDR2 SVGIG (reference sequence). V was clipped by 0 bases and J by 4 bases, with 18 bases between them. CDR3 protein: CAWSVHTQGTIYGYTF. CDR3 bases read: TGTGCCTGGAGTGTACATACCCAGGGAACGATCTATGGC.

This clone has a count of ten or more. The CDR3 end is not reached by the read, which stops 3 residues before it; the germline J gene fills it in. J is TRBJ2-7 and V is TRBV11-2; the match to TRBD2 covers 7 bases. Germline CDR1 is SGHAT and CDR2 is FQNNGV. V was clipped by 5 bases and J by 2 bases; unmatched bases: 9. The CDR3 has 15 amino acids. This CDR3 is CASSQEGGGAYEQYF. CDR3 bases read: TGTGCCAGCAGCCAGGAAGGTGGGGGGGCCTACGAG. Full variable domain (remainder filled in from reference TRBV11-2 and TRBJ2-7): EAGVAQSPRYKIIEKRQSVAFWCNPISGHATLYWYQQILGQGPKLLIQFQNNGVVDDSQLPKDRFSAERLKGVDSTLKIQPAKLEDSAVYLCASSQEGGGAYEQYFGPGTRLTVT.

Turning to this clone: The read stops 3 residues short of the end of the CDR3; the missing end is completed from the germline J gene. The chain has TRBV10-2 and TRBJ2-7; tentatively, D is TRBD2 (6 bases). CDR1 is WSHSY, CDR2 SAAADI, per germline. The CDR3 extends over 15 amino acids. V lost 6 bases to trimming and J lost 6 bases, with 21 bases between them. Incomplete CDR3 DNA: TGCGCCAGCAGGTTCGGGGTGGGCAGGCGGGGCGAG. It is translated as CASRFGVGRRGE. The full CDR3 reads CASRFGVGRRGEQYF.

The covered CDR3 bases are TGTGCCAGTAGACAGGGTCTTGACTACGAG. It specifies CASRQGLDYE. The whole CDR3 protein is CASRQGLDYEQYF. This chain joins TRBV2 and TRBJ2-7; 7 bases align to TRBD1. The read terminates 3 residues before the CDR3 end, so the remaining end is supplied by the germline J gene. The CDR3 runs 13 residues. CDR1 and CDR2 from the germline V gene are SNHLY and FYNNEI. V lost 9 bases and J lost 3; bases outside the gene matches: 8.

This clone was observed many times. The read ends 3 residues shy of where the CDR3 ends; the end is completed using the germline J gene. The chain is built from TRBV23-1 and TRBJ1-5; 7 bases map to TRBD1. TRBV23-1 is an open reading frame, and its role is uncertain. The J segment lost 2 bases and the V segment lost 4 bases, leaving 14 bases of the junction unmatched. The CDR3 is 18 amino acids. The sequenced part of the CDR3 DNA is TGCGCCAGCAGTCCTGCGACAGGGATAGTCGTAGGCAATCAGCCC. Translated: CASSPATGIVVGNQP. The entire CDR3 sequence reads CASSPATGIVVGNQPQHF.

This clone has ten or more counts. The read finishes 3 residues shy of the CDR3 end, and the germline J gene is used to complete it. The chain carries TRBV20-1 and TRBJ2-7; D may be TRBD2 (6 bases). CDR3 length equals 15 residues. V lost 1 base and J lost 2, with 15 bases in between. Germline CDR1 reads DFQATT; CDR2 reads SNEGSKA (reference sequence). CDR3 bases read: TGCAGTGCTAGAGGCAAGAGCGGGTTTACCTACGAG. It specifies CSARGKSGFTYE. The whole CDR3 protein is CSARGKSGFTYEQYF.

In this sample, this clone turned up many times. The junction and the germline gene differ at one end; a read error may be behind it. The read terminates 3 residues ahead of where the CDR3 ends, so the germline J gene completes it. Other DNA sequences in the sample encode the same CDR3. The rearrangement joins TRBV6-1 to TRBJ2-1, with 13 bases lining up with TRBD2. The V gene's germline CDR1 is MNHNS and CDR2 SASEGT. The CDR3 sequence is 16 residues long. CDR3 DNA, as far as it was read: TGTGCCAGCAGTAAAGCGGGACTAGCGGGATATTATGAG. The encoded protein is CASSKAGLAGYYE. The full CDR3 reads CASSKAGLAGYYEQFF.

On this clone: The read halts 3 residues ahead of the CDR3 end, with the missing end drawn from the germline J gene. The rearrangement links TRBV18 to TRBJ1-2, with 7 bases matching TRBD1. From germline, CDR1 is KGHSH and CDR2 LQKENI. The CDR3 runs to 15 residues. CDR3 DNA (partial): TGTGCCAGCTCACCTGAGACAGGGCAACCAGATACC. Its protein is CASSPETGQPDT. In full, the CDR3 is CASSPETGQPDTYTF.

This clone was counted ten times or more. Read coverage stops 3 residues before the CDR3 terminus; the germline J gene supplies the remainder. V and J are TRBV18 and TRBJ2-1, with 13 bases matching TRBD2. Germline V CDR1 and CDR2: KGHSH, LQKENI. The length of the CDR3 is 17 residues. J gave up 8 bases and V 4 bases, and 11 bases lay outside the gene matches. CDR3 amino acids: CASSLFLLAGGEDEQFF. The sequenced CDR3 bases are TGTGCCAGCTCACTCTTCTTACTAGCGGGAGGGGAGGATGAG.

This clone has ten or more counts. Read coverage stops 3 residues before the CDR3 terminus; the germline J gene supplies the remainder. The chain carries TRBV20-1 and TRBJ1-6; 7 bases align to TRBD1. Germline V gives CDR1 DFQATT, CDR2 SNEGSKA (reference sequence). This CDR3 has 17 amino acids. Germline trimming cut 1 base from V and 6 bases from J; bases unmatched to any gene: 12. The CDR3 is CSARARSDRTSNSPLHF. The CDR3 bases that were read are TGCAGTGCTAGAGCCCGATCGGACAGGACATCTAATTCACCC.

This clone showed up many times. The read terminates 3 residues ahead of where the CDR3 ends, so the germline J gene completes it. The J gene is TRBJ2-7, the V gene TRBV5-1; D call uncertain. CDR1 and CDR2 from the germline V gene are SGHRS and YFSETQ. This CDR3 has 14 residues. Trimming stripped 0 bases from V and 4 bases from J, with 11 bases between. The CDR3 loop reads CASSLDGQPYEQYF. CDR3 bases read: TGCGCCAGCAGCTTGGATGGGCAGCCTTACGAG.